Below are 5 T cell receptor beta chains sequenced from a single sample in a study of human T cells and chemical hapten exposure. Via MiXCR, TCRdb re-called the RACE reads, giving one row per CDR3 protein. This table has roughly 380,000 distinct CDR3 sequences, about 6% appearing once. The time point: patch test 2, 6 weeks after DPC sensitization. Treatment indicated: therapeutic diphenylcyclopropenone sensitization with weekly scalp DPC. Sample: whole blood, taken in connection with sensitization to the hapten diphenylcyclopropenone (DPC). Receptor source: a woman between 18 and 29 years old with alopecia areata. Some clones in this sample may be carry-over from other donors' samples.

CDR3 bases: TGTGCCAGCAGTGAAACGGCGGGGGGAAATAATGAGCAGTTCTTC. This gives the protein CASSETAGGNNEQFF. The V and J genes are TRBV2 and TRBJ2-1; TRBD2 matches 8 bases. CDR3 size: 15 residues. The V gene end was trimmed by 2 bases and the J gene end by 7 bases; junction bases not matched to a gene: 7. The germline gives CDR1 SNHLY, CDR2 FYNNEI.

This clonotype has more than one count but fewer than ten. The J gene is TRBJ2-4, the V gene TRBV7-2; D possibly corresponds to TRBD1 (5 bases). Germline-derived CDR1 and CDR2 are SGHTA and FQGNSA. The germline V and J ends were trimmed by 5 bases and 1 base, with 12 bases remaining between them. This CDR3 comprises 15 residues. The CDR3 reads CASSPTEKAKNIQYF. As DNA, the CDR3 is TGTGCCAGCAGCCCGACAGAAAAGGCCAAAAACATTCAGTACTTC.

This clonotype occurred a few times. The rearrangement links TRBV5-1 to TRBJ2-1; 9 bases agree with TRBD2. Trimming removed 3 bases from V and 0 bases from J; junction bases left unmatched: 4. This CDR3 comprises 16 residues. Germline V lookup: CDR1 SGHRS, CDR2 YFSETQ. The CDR3, as DNA: TGCGCCAGCAGCTCCCTAGCGGGGACCTCCTACAATGAGCAGTTCTTC. Translation: CASSSLAGTSYNEQFF.

The table lists this clonotype with a few counts. The chain links TRBV3-1 to TRBJ2-1, with 7 bases aligning to TRBD2. The CDR3 consists of 17 residues. Germline CDR1 and CDR2: LGHDT and YNNKEL (reference sequence). V dropped 1 base and J dropped 2; count of bases not matched to a gene: 8. This CDR3 reads CASSQVQSRGAYNEQFF. The CDR3 coding sequence is TGTGCCAGCAGCCAAGTTCAATCCCGGGGGGCCTACAATGAGCAGTTCTTC.

V gene TRBV2 combines with J gene TRBJ1-2, with D uncertain. Germline V lookup: CDR1 SNHLY, CDR2 FYNNEI. The CDR3 totals 13 residues. Trimming left V 3 bases short and J 4 bases short, with 9 bases between. CDR3 bases: TGTGCCAGCAGTGATACACGGATCTATGGCTACACCTTC. Translated: CASSDTRIYGYTF.